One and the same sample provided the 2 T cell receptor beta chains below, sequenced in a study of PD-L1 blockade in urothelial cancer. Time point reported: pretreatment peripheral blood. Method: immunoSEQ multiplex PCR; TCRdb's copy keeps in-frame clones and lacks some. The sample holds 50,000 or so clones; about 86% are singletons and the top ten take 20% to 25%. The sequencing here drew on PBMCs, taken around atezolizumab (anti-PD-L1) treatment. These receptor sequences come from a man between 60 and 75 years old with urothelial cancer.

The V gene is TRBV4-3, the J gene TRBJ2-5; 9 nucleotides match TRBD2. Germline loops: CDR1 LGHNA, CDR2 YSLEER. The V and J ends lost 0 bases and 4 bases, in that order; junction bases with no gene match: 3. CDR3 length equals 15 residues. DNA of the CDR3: TGCGCCAGCAGCCAAGAGCGGGGGGGCCCAGAGACCCAGTACTTC. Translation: CASSQERGGPETQYF.

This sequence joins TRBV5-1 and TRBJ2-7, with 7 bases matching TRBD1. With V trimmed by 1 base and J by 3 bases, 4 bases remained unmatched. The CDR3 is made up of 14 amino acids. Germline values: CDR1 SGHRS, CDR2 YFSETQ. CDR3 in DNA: TGCGCCAGCAGCTTGACTAGGGGGCTCTACGAGCAGTACTTC. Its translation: CASSLTRGLYEQYF.